This note documents a single T cell receptor beta chain sequence. Antigen specificity is unknown. The source of the sample is a study of cytomegalovirus exposure and HLA in healthy donors. Study-wide points: For cytomegalovirus status, the classifier reportedly gave diagnoses with high specificity and sensitivity. There were several of the most significant clusters that appeared linked to common viral pathogens in a later analysis. Some TCR beta chains (roughly 160 of them) were listed as cytomegalovirus-associated.

The PCR made use of 60 Vbeta and 13 Jbeta primers. Clones were read by immunoSEQ multiplex PCR, and TCRdb kept only the in-frame ones, dropping some. The sample lists 150,000 or so clones; 76% were seen once. Participants comprised healthy donors of bone marrow. The germline gives CDR1 KGHSH, CDR2 LQKENI. The CDR3 contains 16 residues. The V gene lost 3 bases and the J gene lost 1 base, with 15 bases spanning the gap. The chain joins TRBV18 to TRBJ1-1, with D possibly matching TRBD1 (6 bases). The specimen sequenced was PBMCs. The clonotype originates from a male donor in good health and CMV-seronegative. The CDR3 spells CASSPWDNSANTEAFF. The CDR3 DNA reads as TGTGCCAGCTCACCCTGGGACAACTCAGCGAACACTGAAGCTTTCTTT. Full variable domain (outside the CDR3, taken from reference TRBV18 and TRBJ1-1): NAGVMQNPRHLVRRRGQEARLRCSPMKGHSHVYWYRQLPEEGLKFMVYLQKENIIDESGMPKERFSAEFPKEGPSILRIQQVVRGDSAAYFCASSPWDNSANTEAFFGQGTRLTVV.